A selection of T cell receptor beta chains follows, all from one sample in a study of memory CD4+ T cells and cytomegalovirus serostatus. Repertoires were generated with immunoSEQ multiplex PCR, while TCRdb's copy carries only in-frame clones and drops some. Of 45,000 to 55,000 clones in the sample, about 73% are singletons; the top ten hold 0.67%. Material for sequencing was memory CD4+ T cells from blood. The receptors stem from an adult in good health and CMV-seronegative. Both conserved end residues are part of each CDR3. A D gene is named only where the DNA matches it firmly. A clone size is listed for some rows: how often the clone was seen (once, few, many), or a class if it is expanded.

v_call: TRBV2; d_call: .; clone_size: .; j_call: TRBJ1-5; cdr3_aa: CASSESRPTNQPQHF; cdr3_nt: TGTGCCAGCAGTGAATCTCGCCCGACCAATCAGCCCCAGCATTTT
v_call: TRBV4-2; d_call: .; clone_size: few; j_call: TRBJ1-3; cdr3_aa: CASSLNVGSENTIYF; cdr3_nt: TGTGCCAGCAGCCTCAACGTCGGGAGTGAAAACACCATATATTTT
v_call: TRBV6-5; d_call: .; clone_size: .; j_call: TRBJ2-3; cdr3_aa: CASSYPGATQYF; cdr3_nt: TGTGCCAGCAGTTACCCAGGGGCTACGCAGTATTTT
v_call: TRBV5-6; d_call: .; clone_size: .; j_call: TRBJ2-2; cdr3_aa: CASSPAGRGGGELFF; cdr3_nt: TGTGCCAGCAGCCCGGCAGGTCGAGGAGGCGGGGAGCTGTTTTTT
v_call: TRBV5-4; d_call: .; clone_size: .; j_call: TRBJ2-5; cdr3_aa: CASSSGGAGIQETQYF; cdr3_nt: TGTGCCAGCAGCTCAGGGGGGGCCGGGATCCAAGAGACCCAGTACTTC
v_call: TRBV18; d_call: .; clone_size: few; j_call: TRBJ2-3; cdr3_aa: CASSPSVDTQYF; cdr3_nt: TGTGCCAGCTCACCTAGTGTAGATACGCAGTATTTT
v_call: TRBV27; d_call: .; clone_size: .; j_call: TRBJ2-1; cdr3_aa: CASSPWDGRYNEQFF; cdr3_nt: TGTGCCAGCAGTCCGTGGGACGGCAGATACAATGAGCAGTTCTTC
v_call: TRBV18; d_call: .; clone_size: .; j_call: TRBJ1-1; cdr3_aa: CASSAPGMGHEAFF; cdr3_nt: TGTGCCAGCTCAGCCCCCGGGATGGGTCATGAAGCTTTCTTT
v_call: TRBV7-8; d_call: .; clone_size: .; j_call: TRBJ2-5; cdr3_aa: CASSLAGWGQGTQYF; cdr3_nt: TGTGCCAGCAGCTTAGCGGGATGGGGGCAAGGGACCCAGTACTTC
v_call: TRBV7-8; d_call: TRBD2; clone_size: .; j_call: TRBJ2-5; cdr3_aa: CASSLYGTTHAETQYF; cdr3_nt: TGTGCCAGCAGCTTATACGGGACTACCCACGCGGAGACCCAGTACTTC
v_call: TRBV27; d_call: TRBD1; clone_size: .; j_call: TRBJ1-2; cdr3_aa: CASSLLGTGGTNYGYTF; cdr3_nt: TGTGCCAGCAGTTTATTAGGAACAGGGGGCACTAACTATGGCTACACCTTC
v_call: TRBV7-9; d_call: .; clone_size: .; j_call: TRBJ2-5; cdr3_aa: CASRCPSCETQYF; cdr3_nt: TGTGCCAGCAGATGTCCTAGCTGTGAGACCCAGTACTTC
v_call: TRBV10-3; d_call: TRBD1; clone_size: .; j_call: TRBJ2-2; cdr3_aa: CASTGTGISTGELFF; cdr3_nt: TGTGCCAGCACCGGGACAGGGATTTCTACCGGGGAGCTGTTTTTT
v_call: TRBV6-1; d_call: .; clone_size: .; j_call: TRBJ2-2; cdr3_aa: CASSDPRGMNTGELFF; cdr3_nt: TGTGCCAGCAGTGACCCCCGGGGAATGAACACCGGGGAGCTGTTTTTT
v_call: TRBV5-4; d_call: TRBD1; clone_size: .; j_call: TRBJ2-5; cdr3_aa: CASSPGQQETQYF; cdr3_nt: TGTGCCAGCAGCCCGGGACAGCAAGAGACCCAGTACTTC
v_call: TRBV2; d_call: TRBD1; clone_size: few; j_call: TRBJ1-1; cdr3_aa: CASSRAHRQGLGAFF; cdr3_nt: TGTGCCAGCAGTCGGGCCCATCGACAGGGCCTTGGGGCTTTCTTT
v_call: TRBV25-1; d_call: .; clone_size: .; j_call: TRBJ2-5; cdr3_aa: CASSDPRGVGETQYF; cdr3_nt: TGTGCCAGCAGTGACCCACGGGGCGTAGGCGAGACCCAGTACTTC
v_call: TRBV10-1; d_call: .; clone_size: .; j_call: TRBJ2-2; cdr3_aa: CASSESLVPTGELFF; cdr3_nt: TGCGCCAGCAGTGAGTCCCTAGTCCCCACCGGGGAGCTGTTTTTT
v_call: TRBV6-5; d_call: .; clone_size: .; j_call: TRBJ2-2; cdr3_aa: CASNGGGTDTGELFF; cdr3_nt: TGTGCCAGCAACGGGGGAGGCACGGACACCGGGGAGCTGTTTTTT
v_call: TRBV30; d_call: TRBD1; clone_size: .; j_call: TRBJ2-3; cdr3_aa: CAWSRRQGLTFTDTQYF; cdr3_nt: TGTGCCTGGAGTCGTAGACAGGGGCTAACTTTCACAGATACGCAGTATTTT
v_call: TRBV10-1; d_call: TRBD1; clone_size: .; j_call: TRBJ1-1; cdr3_aa: CASSDRTGSTEAFF; cdr3_nt: TGCGCCAGCAGTGACCGGACAGGGTCCACTGAAGCTTTCTTT
v_call: TRBV29-1; d_call: TRBD2; clone_size: .; j_call: TRBJ2-1; cdr3_aa: CSARTSGSGEQFF; cdr3_nt: TGCAGCGCCCGGACTAGCGGAAGCGGTGAGCAGTTCTTC
v_call: TRBV5-1; d_call: .; clone_size: .; j_call: TRBJ2-1; cdr3_aa: CASSGQSSYNEQFF; cdr3_nt: TGCGCCAGCTCGGGACAAAGCTCCTACAATGAGCAGTTCTTC
v_call: TRBV10-1; d_call: .; clone_size: .; j_call: TRBJ2-5; cdr3_aa: CASSPGPWETQYF; cdr3_nt: TGCGCCAGCAGCCCCGGGCCGTGGGAGACCCAGTACTTC
v_call: TRBV5-1; d_call: .; clone_size: .; j_call: TRBJ2-1; cdr3_aa: CASSLGPFERDNEQFF; cdr3_nt: TGCGCCAGCAGCTTGGGTCCCTTCGAGCGGGACAATGAGCAGTTCTTC
v_call: TRBV27; d_call: TRBD1; clone_size: .; j_call: TRBJ1-2; cdr3_aa: CASSITGTGNLGYTF; cdr3_nt: TGTGCCAGCAGTATAACCGGGACAGGGAATCTTGGCTACACCTTC
v_call: TRBV15; d_call: .; clone_size: .; j_call: TRBJ2-7; cdr3_aa: CATSRGWGANYEQYF; cdr3_nt: TGTGCCACCAGCAGAGGGTGGGGGGCCAACTACGAGCAGTACTTC
v_call: TRBV9; d_call: TRBD1; clone_size: .; j_call: TRBJ2-5; cdr3_aa: CASSDDRGQETQYF; cdr3_nt: TGTGCCAGCAGCGATGACAGGGGGCAAGAGACCCAGTACTTC
v_call: TRBV25-1; d_call: .; clone_size: .; j_call: TRBJ2-6; cdr3_aa: CASSEVRGEDSGANVLTF; cdr3_nt: TGTGCCAGCAGTGAAGTTCGGGGTGAGGATTCTGGGGCCAACGTCCTGACTTTC
v_call: TRBV15; d_call: .; clone_size: .; j_call: TRBJ1-3; cdr3_aa: CATSRDKSSGNTIYF; cdr3_nt: TGTGCCACCAGCAGAGACAAGAGCTCTGGAAACACCATATATTTT
v_call: TRBV7-7; d_call: .; clone_size: .; j_call: TRBJ2-2; cdr3_aa: CASSPGVAVAGELFF; cdr3_nt: TGTGCTAGCAGCCCCGGAGTGGCAGTCGCCGGGGAGCTGTTTTTT
v_call: TRBV19; d_call: TRBD1; clone_size: once; j_call: TRBJ1-5; cdr3_aa: CASSKEEGAHQPQHF; cdr3_nt: TGTGCCAGTAGTAAGGAGGAGGGGGCCCATCAGCCCCAGCATTTT
v_call: TRBV15; d_call: TRBD2; clone_size: once; j_call: TRBJ2-1; cdr3_aa: CATSSRTSPYNEQFF; cdr3_nt: TGTGCCACCAGCAGTAGGACTAGCCCGTACAATGAGCAGTTCTTC
v_call: TRBV28; d_call: .; clone_size: .; j_call: TRBJ2-3; cdr3_aa: CAANGISTDTQYF; cdr3_nt: TGTGCGGCTAACGGAATAAGCACAGATACGCAGTATTTT
v_call: TRBV29-1; d_call: .; clone_size: .; j_call: TRBJ1-5; cdr3_aa: CSVSSGNQPQHF; cdr3_nt: TGCAGCGTTAGCAGCGGCAATCAGCCCCAGCATTTT
v_call: TRBV5-5; d_call: TRBD1; clone_size: .; j_call: TRBJ1-1; cdr3_aa: CASSTTGGERRTEAFF; cdr3_nt: TGTGCCAGCAGCACTACAGGGGGCGAGCGTAGGACTGAAGCTTTCTTT
v_call: TRBV29-1; d_call: .; clone_size: .; j_call: TRBJ1-2; cdr3_aa: CSVAPGSNYGYTF; cdr3_nt: TGCAGCGTTGCCCCAGGGAGTAACTATGGCTACACCTTC
v_call: TRBV9; d_call: TRBD1; clone_size: .; j_call: TRBJ2-1; cdr3_aa: CASSGDRGNEQFF; cdr3_nt: TGTGCCAGCAGCGGAGACAGGGGCAATGAGCAGTTCTTC
v_call: TRBV2; d_call: TRBD1; clone_size: .; j_call: TRBJ2-1; cdr3_aa: CASRAPGQGEGVSYNEQFF; cdr3_nt: TGTGCCAGCAGGGCACCCGGACAGGGGGAAGGAGTCTCCTACAATGAGCAGTTCTTC
v_call: TRBV5-6; d_call: TRBD2; clone_size: once; j_call: TRBJ2-1; cdr3_aa: CASSLRLAGLPSYNEQFF; cdr3_nt: TGTGCCAGCAGCTTACGACTAGCGGGACTCCCCTCCTACAATGAGCAGTTCTTC
v_call: TRBV9; d_call: TRBD2; clone_size: .; j_call: TRBJ2-3; cdr3_aa: CASSVDGSGSIGTQYF; cdr3_nt: TGTGCCAGCAGCGTAGATGGGAGCGGGAGTATTGGTACGCAGTATTTT
v_call: TRBV2; d_call: TRBD2; clone_size: .; j_call: TRBJ2-2; cdr3_aa: CASRGLAANTGELFF; cdr3_nt: TGTGCCAGCAGGGGACTAGCGGCGAACACCGGGGAGCTGTTTTTT
v_call: TRBV4-1; d_call: .; clone_size: .; j_call: TRBJ1-3; cdr3_aa: CASSQDIGRFSGNTIYF; cdr3_nt: TGCGCCAGCAGCCAAGATATTGGCAGGTTCTCTGGAAACACCATATATTTT
v_call: TRBV9; d_call: TRBD2; clone_size: .; j_call: TRBJ2-1; cdr3_aa: CASSVGLAGGHNEQFF; cdr3_nt: TGTGCCAGCAGCGTAGGACTAGCGGGAGGCCACAATGAGCAGTTCTTC
v_call: TRBV5-1; d_call: TRBD1; clone_size: .; j_call: TRBJ1-3; cdr3_aa: CASSLAGGDRGNTIYF; cdr3_nt: TGCGCCAGCAGCTTGGCCGGTGGGGACAGGGGAAACACCATATATTTT
v_call: TRBV5-6; d_call: TRBD2; clone_size: .; j_call: TRBJ2-5; cdr3_aa: CASIAGGRAETQYF; cdr3_nt: TGTGCCAGCATTGCGGGAGGGAGGGCCGAGACCCAGTACTTC
v_call: TRBV5-4; d_call: .; clone_size: .; j_call: TRBJ2-7; cdr3_aa: CASSTRDRADYEQYF; cdr3_nt: TGTGCCAGCAGCACGAGGGATAGGGCGGACTACGAGCAGTACTTC
v_call: TRBV18; d_call: .; clone_size: many; j_call: TRBJ1-1; cdr3_aa: CASSPSAAILAFF; cdr3_nt: TGTGCCAGCTCACCTTCTGCCGCTATTCTAGCTTTCTTT
v_call: TRBV6-6; d_call: TRBD1; clone_size: .; j_call: TRBJ1-3; cdr3_aa: CASSADRGSNTIYF; cdr3_nt: TGTGCCAGCAGTGCCGACAGGGGGTCAAACACCATATATTTT
v_call: TRBV9; d_call: .; clone_size: .; j_call: TRBJ2-5; cdr3_aa: CASSVEGVGETQYF; cdr3_nt: TGTGCCAGCAGCGTAGAGGGGGTGGGAGAGACCCAGTACTTC
v_call: TRBV5-4; d_call: TRBD2; clone_size: .; j_call: TRBJ2-1; cdr3_aa: CASSFSGAVSYNEQFF; cdr3_nt: TGTGCCAGCAGCTTTAGCGGGGCCGTCTCCTACAATGAGCAGTTCTTC